This T cell receptor beta chain comes out of a study of T cells in Graves' hyperthyroidism and ophthalmopathy. TCR beta CDR3 regions were amplified from RNA. TCR CDR3 regions were first amplified by RT-PCR with HTBI primers. TCRdb fed the multiplex PCR reads into MiXCR, producing one record per CDR3 protein. The table shows approximately 400,000 distinct CDR3 sequences, with 15% to 20% occurring only once. This clonotype appeared a few times. CDR3 size: 15 residues. Trimming left V 0 bases short and J 2 bases short, with 13 bases between. CDR1 and CDR2 from the germline V gene are GTSNPN and SVGIG (reference sequence).

Specimen: blood. This sequence was found in a woman aged 18-29 years with Graves' hyperthyroidism. The rearrangement joins TRBV30 to TRBJ1-2; D is unclear. In DNA, the CDR3 is TGTGCCTGGAGTGTACGGAAGGGTAGCAACTATGGCTACACCTTC. It codes for CAWSVRKGSNYGYTF.